A single sample gave rise to the 18 T cell receptor beta chains below, sequenced in a study of Graves' ophthalmopathy and Graves' hyperthyroidism. RNA transcripts yielded amplified TCR beta CDR3 regions. The first round was an RT-PCR with HTBI primers, and the second round was a multiplex PCR. Via MiXCR, TCRdb re-called the multiplex PCR reads, giving one row per CDR3 protein. The sample holds about 25,000 distinct CDR3 sequences, about half seen once. Sequencing was carried out using peripheral blood. These receptors were obtained from an adult woman with stable Graves' hyperthyroidism.

With regard to this clonotype: No conserved phenylalanine or tryptophan ends this CDR3, so it is likely a read error. The rearrangement uses TRBV7-8 and TRBJ2-7; no clear D gene. This CDR3 spans 13 amino acids. V dropped 5 bases and J dropped 3 bases, with 11 bases sitting between them. Germline CDR1 SGHVS, CDR2 FQNEAQ. CDR3 bases: TGTGCCAGCAGCGCGGACCGTAGCTACGAGCAGTACGCC. It encodes CASSADRSYEQYA.

The rearrangement joins TRBV27 to TRBJ2-7, with D perhaps matching TRBD1 (6 bases). CDR1 is MNHEY and CDR2 is SMNVEV in the germline V gene (reference sequence). V gave up 9 bases and J gave up 4 bases, with 19 bases separating them. This CDR3 is 14 amino acids long. This CDR3 is CASKQDRDTYEQYF. CDR3 DNA sequence: TGTGCCAGTAAACAGGACAGAGATACATACGAGCAGTACTTC.

The V gene is TRBV9, the J gene TRBJ1-6; 8 nucleotides match TRBD1. This CDR3 has 17 amino acids. Unmatched junction bases numbered 13, after V lost 3 bases and J lost 8 bases. Germline loops: CDR1 SGDLS, CDR2 YYNGEE. As DNA, the CDR3 is TGTGCCAGCAGCGCTGCGGCAGGGGGCGCGATCCATTCACCCCTCCACTTT. Translation: CASSAAAGGAIHSPLHF.

This clonotype occurred many times. The CDR3 loop reads CASSQDPIGGYTF. The CDR3 nucleotides are TGCGCCAGCAGCCAAGACCCCATTGGGGGCTACACCTTC. The gene calls are TRBV4-1 and TRBJ1-2; D is unclear. This CDR3 is built from 13 residues. CDR1 is MGHRA, CDR2 YSYEKL, per germline. V gave up 0 bases and J gave up 8 bases, with 10 bases separating them.

This clonotype has at least ten counts. The chain links TRBV28 to TRBJ2-5, with a possible D match to TRBD1 (6 bases). The V end lost 7 bases, the J end lost 4 bases, and 22 bases lay between the germline ends. Germline CDR1 reads MDHEN; CDR2 reads SYDVKM. This CDR3 is 16 amino acids long. DNA for the CDR3: TGTGCCAGCAAACAACAGGGACCAGCTGGGCGAGAGACCCAGTACTTC. Amino acid sequence: CASKQQGPAGRETQYF.

This clonotype was seen once. The junction shows a germline mismatch at one end, possibly a read error. V is TRBV29-1 and J is TRBJ2-7; weak D call: TRBD1 (6 bases). Germline V gene sequence: CDR1 SQVTM, CDR2 ANQGSEA. The length of the CDR3 is 11 residues. The CDR3 reads CSVETGYEQHF. Here the CDR3 DNA reads TGCAGCGTTGAGACAGGCTACGAGCAGCACTTC.

J is TRBJ1-2 and V is TRBV2; 8 nucleotides align to TRBD1. CDR3 length: 13 amino acids. The germline CDR1 and CDR2 sequences are SNHLY and FYNNEI. V shed 4 bases and J 7 bases; nucleotides not matched to a gene: 5. The CDR3 nucleotides are TGTGCCAGCAGTGGGACAGGGCCTTCTGGCTACACCTTC. This codes for CASSGTGPSGYTF.

The chain couples TRBV19 to TRBJ1-1, with no clear D. Trimming shortened V by 5 bases and J by 3 bases, and 16 bases separated the two germline ends. From germline, CDR1 is LNHDA and CDR2 SQIVND (reference sequence). The CDR3 extends over 15 amino acids. The CDR3 sequence: CASSVRGIVDTEAFF. The CDR3 nucleotides read TGTGCCAGTAGTGTACGAGGGATTGTGGACACTGAAGCTTTCTTT.

The sample holds many counts of this clonotype. The chain recombines TRBV29-1 with TRBJ1-1; no firm D call. This CDR3 contains 14 residues. Germline CDR1 is SQVTM and CDR2 is ANQGSEA. The V end was cut by 5 bases, the J end by 4 bases, with 17 bases between. For the CDR3, the DNA is TGCAGCGTTAGAAGGGCGATTCGGGGCACTGAAGCTTTCTTT. Protein: CSVRRAIRGTEAFF.

The rearrangement uses TRBV20-1 and TRBJ1-1; D remains unclear. V was trimmed by 5 bases and J by 1 base, leaving 8 bases between them. The germline V gene encodes CDR1 DFQATT and CDR2 SNEGSKA (reference sequence). The CDR3 contains 12 residues. CDR3 sequence: CSAWVGNTEAFF. CDR3 in DNA: TGCAGTGCTTGGGTCGGGAACACTGAAGCTTTCTTT.

The count of this clonotype is one. This rearrangement joins TRBV15 to TRBJ2-1; D ambiguous. The CDR3 covers 14 residues. V lost 1 base, J lost 5 bases, and 9 bases lay in between. Germline loops: CDR1 LNHNV, CDR2 YYDKDF (reference sequence). This chain's CDR3 is CATSRAVKDNEQFF. The DNA for the CDR3 is TGTGCCACCAGCAGAGCGGTGAAGGACAATGAGCAGTTCTTC.

This clonotype is medium-sized within its sample. The chain joins TRBV7-3 to TRBJ1-6; no firm D call. V gave up 5 bases and J gave up 6 bases, with 8 bases separating them. CDR3 length: 13 residues. Germline values: CDR1 SGHTA, CDR2 FQGTGA. Written as DNA, the CDR3 is TGTGCCAGCAGCCTAGGGAGTAATTCACCCCTCCACTTT. It codes for CASSLGSNSPLHF.

This clonotype is termed medium-sized. One end of the junction is discordant with germline, which a read error may explain. V is TRBV7-7 and J is TRBJ2-1; TRBD2 aligns across 13 bases. The CDR3 covers 17 residues. Germline CDR1 SSHAT, CDR2 FNYEAQ (reference sequence). This CDR3 is CASSLALAGGLGHEQFF. The CDR3 DNA is TGTGCTAGCAGCTTAGCACTAGCGGGAGGGTTAGGACATGAGCAGTTCTTC.

V gene TRBV7-2 combines with J gene TRBJ2-3, with 12 bases matching TRBD2. The V gene end was trimmed by 6 bases and the J gene end by 4 bases; junction bases not matched to a gene: 11. The germline V gene encodes CDR1 SGHTA and CDR2 FQGNSA. The CDR3 sequence is 17 residues long. In nucleotides, the CDR3 is TGTGCCAGCAGTACGGGGCTAGCGGGAGGGCCGGCAGATACGCAGTATTTT. The encoded protein is CASSTGLAGGPADTQYF.

This clonotype is judged medium-sized. The rearrangement uses TRBV7-2 and TRBJ1-3; 7 bases match TRBD1. The CDR3 extends over 17 amino acids. Losses at the gene ends were 5 bases for V and 2 bases for J; bases not matched to a gene: 12. Germline-derived CDR1 and CDR2 are SGHTA and FQGNSA. DNA of the CDR3: TGTGCCAGCAGCCGGGACAGCGGCGGCTTTGCTGGAAACACCATATATTTT. Its translation: CASSRDSGGFAGNTIYF.

In DNA, the CDR3 is TGCGCCAGCAGTGTGAGGGACCCCGAGCAGTACTTC. Translated: CASSVRDPEQYF. The gene calls are TRBV10-2 and TRBJ2-7; possibly TRBD1 or TRBD2 for D (5 bases each). V shed 4 bases and J shed 6 bases, with 10 bases lying between them. Germline-derived CDR1 and CDR2 are WSHSY and SAAADI. The length of the CDR3 is 12 residues.

This clonotype is labeled medium-sized (0.01 to 0.1%). The rearrangement joins TRBV4-1 to TRBJ2-3; 12 nucleotides line up with TRBD2. With 1 base clipped from V and 1 base from J, the junction kept 0 bases outside the gene matches. Germline lookup yields CDR1 MGHRA and CDR2 YSYEKL. This CDR3 has 16 residues. For the CDR3, the DNA is TGCGCCAGCAGCCAAGCTAGCGGGAGGGGCACAGATACGCAGTATTTT. Translation gives CASSQASGRGTDTQYF.

V usage is TRBV11-2 and J usage is TRBJ2-7; 7 bases align to TRBD2. The J segment lost 6 bases and the V segment lost 1 base, leaving 3 bases of the junction unmatched. The CDR3 is made up of 13 amino acids. Germline lookup yields CDR1 SGHAT and CDR2 FQNNGV. The CDR3 protein is CASSLGTGGEQYF. In DNA, the CDR3 is TGTGCCAGCAGCTTAGGAACGGGAGGCGAGCAGTACTTC.